The 21 T cell receptor beta chains below were found in one sample sequenced in a study of identical twins. TCRdb analysed the 5' RACE reads with MiXCR anew, one entry per CDR3 protein. The data show approximately 500,000 distinct CDR3 sequences, with roughly 15% seen just once and around 0.48% held by the top ten. These data were also filed under a second study, of yellow fever vaccine responses in identical twins.

Material: CD4+ T cells sorted from blood. These receptors were taken from a woman between 18 and 30 years old in good health.

The V and J genes are TRBV5-1 and TRBJ2-3; 8 nucleotides agree with TRBD2. CDR1 and CDR2 from the germline V gene are SGHRS and YFSETQ. With 2 bases clipped from V and 4 bases from J, the junction kept 9 bases outside the gene matches. This CDR3 region has 16 residues. In DNA, the CDR3 is TGCGCCAGCAGCTTACCATTAGCGGGACCCTCAGATACGCAGTATTTT. Translation gives CASSLPLAGPSDTQYF.

This clonotype was found a few times. The chain joins TRBV6-2 or TRBV6-3 to TRBJ1-2; possible D gene TRBD1, 6 bases. The V end lost 4 bases, the J end lost 0 bases, and 15 bases lay between the germline ends. Looked up from germline, CDR1 is MNHEY and CDR2 is SVGEGT. The CDR3 runs 16 residues. CDR3 residues: CASSSSTGTTNYGYTF. DNA for the CDR3: TGTGCCAGCAGTTCTTCTACAGGGACTACTAACTATGGCTACACCTTC.

Only a few counts were recorded for this clonotype. The rearrangement links TRBV6-2 or TRBV6-3 to TRBJ2-1; 9 bases are shared with TRBD2. The ends lost 2 bases at V and 8 bases at J; junction bases unmatched: 13. There are 17 residues in the CDR3. Germline CDR1 and CDR2: MNHEY and SVGEGT. For the CDR3, the DNA is TGTGCCAGCAGTTACCGGGGTGATAGCGGGAGTCTTCATGAGCAGTTCTTC. Amino acid sequence: CASSYRGDSGSLHEQFF.

This chain uses TRBV24-1 with TRBJ2-3; the match to TRBD1 covers 8 bases. Germline CDR1 is KGHDR and CDR2 is SFDVKD. V dropped 7 bases and J dropped 3; count of bases not matched to a gene: 5. This CDR3 region has 14 residues. CDR3 loop: CATRSTGATDTQYF. CDR3 nucleotide sequence: TGTGCCACCAGATCGACAGGGGCGACAGATACGCAGTATTTT.

The genes are TRBV20-1 and TRBJ1-1; D gene uncertain. The V end was cut by 2 bases, the J end by 3 bases, with 10 bases between. Germline lookup yields CDR1 DFQATT and CDR2 SNEGSKA (reference sequence). The CDR3 has 13 amino acids. The CDR3 DNA follows: TGCAGTGCTAGACCTGGGGTTGACACTGAAGCTTTCTTT. It specifies CSARPGVDTEAFF.

The rearrangement uses TRBV12-3 or TRBV12-4 and TRBJ2-1; 8 nucleotides agree with TRBD2. The CDR3 spans 14 residues. Trimming took 6 bases from V and 8 from J; bases not matched to a gene: 9. The CDR3 sequence: CASSPGLEGHEQFF. CDR3 in DNA: TGTGCCAGCAGCCCGGGACTAGAGGGCCATGAGCAGTTCTTC.

This clonotype showed up many times. This chain connects TRBV29-1 to TRBJ2-3, with 9 bases fitting TRBD2. This CDR3 spans 14 amino acids. Per germline, CDR1 SQVTM and CDR2 ANQGSEA. The junction had 8 bases not matched to a gene; V was cut back by 7 bases and J by 3 bases. The CDR3 sequence is CSASSGGLTDTQYF. The CDR3 nucleotides read TGCAGCGCCAGTAGCGGGGGTCTGACAGATACGCAGTATTTT.

This clonotype was counted between two and nine times. V and J are TRBV2 and TRBJ1-2, with TRBD1 matching over 9 bases. This CDR3 spans 16 amino acids. Germline V CDR1 and CDR2: SNHLY, FYNNEI. The ends lost 6 bases at V and 11 bases at J; junction bases unmatched: 19. The CDR3, as DNA: TGTGCCAGCAGCGACAGGGGGGTACTTCGCAATGGCGGGTACACCTTC. This codes for CASSDRGVLRNGGYTF.

As regards this clonotype: Its ends do not fully match the called genes, so a read error is possible. The rearrangement joins TRBV29-1 to TRBJ2-1; 10 nucleotides match TRBD2. The CDR3 has 15 amino acids. Germline values: CDR1 SQVTM, CDR2 ANQGSEA. Here the CDR3 DNA reads TGCAGCGTTGCCAGACTAGCGGGTACCTACAATGAGCTGTTCTTC. Protein sequence: CSVARLAGTYNELFF.

Only one count was recorded for this clonotype. The CDR3 DNA reads as TGTGCCAGCAGACTAGCGGGAGCAGGTTTATACAATGAGCAGTTCTTC. It yields the protein CASRLAGAGLYNEQFF. V and J are TRBV28 and TRBJ2-1; 11 nucleotides match TRBD2. Germline trimming cut 6 bases from V and 4 bases from J; bases unmatched to any gene: 8. The CDR3 spans 16 residues. CDR1 is MDHEN, CDR2 SYDVKM, per germline. Filled out from reference TRBV28 and TRBJ2-1, the complete variable domain reads DVKVTQSSRYLVKRTGEKVFLECVQDMDHENMFWYRQDPGLGLRLIYFSYDVKMKEKGDIPEGYSVSREKKERFSLILESASTNQTSMYLCASRLAGAGLYNEQFFGPGTRLTVL.

This clonotype was seen repeatedly, ten times or more. V is TRBV12-3 or TRBV12-4 and J is TRBJ2-1; D could derive from TRBD1 or TRBD2 (5 bases each). CDR3 length: 14 residues. Trimming shortened V by 5 bases and J by 10 bases, and 18 bases separated the two germline ends. CDR3 sequence reads: CASSLQGLAWEQFF. CDR3 in DNA: TGTGCCAGCAGTCTCCAGGGTCTAGCATGGGAGCAGTTCTTC.

The chain uses TRBV24-1 and TRBJ1-2; D unclear. CDR3 size: 11 residues. Germline CDR1 and CDR2: KGHDR and SFDVKD. Trimming took 5 bases from V and 5 from J, leaving 5 bases between them. The CDR3 here is CATSAGYGYTF. DNA for the CDR3: TGTGCCACCAGTGCCGGATATGGCTACACCTTC.

V and J are TRBV7-9 and TRBJ2-5; D is unclear. From germline, CDR1 is SEHNR and CDR2 FQNEAQ (reference sequence). V lost 3 bases and J lost 4, with 9 bases in between. The CDR3 has 13 residues. This CDR3 is CASSFLLGETQYF. The CDR3 DNA is TGTGCCAGCAGCTTTTTGCTCGGAGAGACCCAGTACTTC.

This clonotype was recorded a few times. The V call is TRBV5-1, the J call TRBJ2-3; 15 nucleotides line up with TRBD2. After removal of 0 bases from V and 4 bases from J, the junction contained 12 bases not matched to a gene. CDR3 length: 20 amino acids. Germline CDR1 and CDR2: SGHRS and YFSETQ. CDR3 residues: CASSLDGWTSGRARPDTQYF. CDR3 nucleotide sequence: TGCGCCAGCAGCTTGGATGGTTGGACTAGCGGGAGGGCTCGACCAGATACGCAGTATTTT.

This clonotype was observed a few times. The chain uses TRBV20-1 and TRBJ1-1, with a tentative D call TRBD1 (6 bases). This CDR3 has 13 amino acids. Germline CDR1 and CDR2: DFQATT and SNEGSKA (reference sequence). V was pared by 5 bases and J by 1 base, with 11 bases between. The CDR3 DNA reads as TGCAGTGCTCGGCGGACAGAGAACACTGAAGCTTTCTTT. The encoded protein is CSARRTENTEAFF.

The chain links TRBV11-2 to TRBJ2-2, with 7 bases aligning to TRBD2. Germline V lookup: CDR1 SGHAT, CDR2 FQNNGV. After removal of 5 bases from V and 6 bases from J, the junction contained 9 bases not matched to a gene. CDR3 length: 15 residues. CDR3 amino acids: CASSRTSISSGELFF. In DNA form, the CDR3 reads TGTGCCAGCAGCCGGACTAGTATTAGTTCCGGGGAGCTGTTTTTT.

This sequence joins TRBV5-5 and TRBJ2-1; D is perhaps TRBD1 (6 bases). The CDR3 extends over 13 amino acids. The germline V gene has CDR1 SGHKS and CDR2 YYEKEE (reference sequence). V shed 6 bases and J shed 4 bases, with 11 bases lying between them. The CDR3 nucleotides are TGTGCCAGCACCCGGACAGAGTACAATGAGCAGTTCTTC. Protein product: CASTRTEYNEQFF.

This chain joins TRBV5-1 and TRBJ2-4; D is uncertain. This CDR3 comprises 15 residues. The V end was cut by 2 bases, the J end by 0 bases, with 9 bases between. Germline CDR1 reads SGHRS; CDR2 reads YFSETQ. DNA of the CDR3: TGCGCCAGCAGCTTAGATTGGCGAGCCAAAAACATTCAGTACTTC. It is translated as CASSLDWRAKNIQYF.

The table lists this clonotype with a few counts. This chain connects TRBV12-3 or TRBV12-4 to TRBJ2-1, with D possibly matching TRBD2 (5 bases). Deletions cut 7 bases from V and 4 bases from J, with 14 bases between. CDR3 length equals 14 residues. The CDR3 spells CASMVLEVYNEQFF. CDR3 coding DNA: TGTGCCAGCATGGTGCTGGAGGTATACAATGAGCAGTTCTTC.

This clonotype was detected only a few times. This chain connects TRBV7-9 to TRBJ2-1, with 15 positions matching TRBD2. The germline CDR1 and CDR2 sequences are SEHNR and FQNEAQ (reference sequence). The trim removed 5 bases at V and 7 bases at J, leaving 6 bases unmatched. This CDR3 region has 16 residues. This CDR3 is CASSDTGTSGRNEQFF. CDR3 nucleotide sequence: TGTGCCAGCAGCGACACAGGGACTAGCGGGAGGAATGAGCAGTTCTTC.

This clonotype was recorded a few times. The V gene is TRBV7-9, the J gene TRBJ1-1, with no clear D. The CDR3 totals 15 residues. The V end was cut by 5 bases, the J end by 0 bases, with 13 bases between. Germline lookup yields CDR1 SEHNR and CDR2 FQNEAQ (reference sequence). CDR3 amino acids: CASSQREFLNTEAFF. CDR3 coding DNA: TGTGCCAGCAGCCAGAGAGAATTTTTGAACACTGAAGCTTTCTTT.